The sequence of this TCR beta chain was determined in a study of T-cell memory formation after mild COVID-19. Whole-study context: The study found TCR clusters largely donor specific. Regarding the study as a whole: Clones that shrank (day 15 to 85) were balanced CD4/CD8, whereas later expanders leaned CD4+. Clones which contracted sat mainly in CM and EM if CD4+, and in EMRA if CD8+. In pre-infection memory, a portion of responding clones appeared, which suggested that cross-reactive memory joined.

The germline CDR1 and CDR2 sequences are MGHRA and YSYEKL. This CDR3 has 14 residues. V was shortened by 4 bases and J by 6 bases, with 12 bases between the two germline ends. MiXCR, applied by TCRdb to the 5' RACE reads, yields one record per CDR3 protein. The sample records more than 85,000 distinct CDR3 sequences, around 10% being singletons. Note on this clonotype: Its specificity is unknown.

J is TRBJ2-2 and V is TRBV4-1, with a tentative D call TRBD2 (6 bases). This clonotype originated in a man aged 18 to 35 who had mild COVID-19 (a few samples of this study predate the infection). Cell type and time point are not known. Sequences were obtained from PBMCs or a T cell subset sorted from them (not recorded which). This chain's CDR3 is CASSRTKPAGELFF. In DNA, the CDR3 is TGCGCCAGCAGCCGGACTAAGCCAGCCGGGGAGCTGTTTTTT.